The 29 T cell receptor beta chains in this list originate from one sample, sequenced in a study of control samples from healthy donors and cancer patients. Data came from immunoSEQ multiplex PCR; TCRdb stores just in-frame clones and leaves some out. The table records under 85,000 clones, around 94% of them present only once. Material: blood. The origin of the receptors is a woman aged 40 to 55 in good health.

Worth noting for this clone: The sample holds other DNA sequences that translate to the same CDR3. V is TRBV19 and J is TRBJ2-1, with D uncertain. The CDR3 has 11 residues. V dropped 3 bases and J dropped 7 bases, with 4 bases sitting between them. Germline CDR1 LNHDA, CDR2 SQIVND (reference sequence). CDR3 sequence reads: CASSMRNEQFF. CDR3 nucleotide sequence: TGTGCCAGTAGTATGCGGAATGAGCAGTTCTTC.

Written as DNA, the CDR3 is TGTGCCAGCAGCCCCTTGGGGCAGGGCGGGACTGAAGCTTTCTTT. This encodes CASSPLGQGGTEAFF. The gene calls are TRBV7-9 and TRBJ1-1; possible D gene TRBD1, 5 bases. V lost 5 bases to trimming and J lost 5 bases, with 18 bases between them. CDR3 length: 15 amino acids. Looked up from germline, CDR1 is SEHNR and CDR2 is FQNEAQ (reference sequence). The whole variable domain, remainder taken from reference TRBV7-9 and TRBJ1-1, is DTGVSQNPRHKITKRGQNVTFRCDPISEHNRLYWYRQTLGQGPEFLTYFQNEAQLEKSRLLSDRFSAERPKGSFSTLEIQRTEQGDSAMYLCASSPLGQGGTEAFFGQGTRLTVV.

The chain couples TRBV3-1 (or the pseudogene TRBV3-2) to TRBJ2-1; TRBD2 aligns across 7 bases. The junction had 8 bases not matched to a gene; V was cut back by 1 base and J by 8 bases. The CDR3 spans 15 residues. Germline V gene lookup returns CDR1 LGHDT and CDR2 YNNKEL (reference sequence). CDR3 nucleotide sequence: TGTGCCAGCAGCCAAGGGGACTGGGAGGGGTATGAGCAGTTCTTC. Translated, it gives CASSQGDWEGYEQFF.

V and J are TRBV7-2 and TRBJ2-7; 7 positions agree with TRBD2. V gave up 5 bases and J gave up 2 bases; unmatched junction bases: 3. The CDR3 is 13 residues long. Germline lookup yields CDR1 SGHTA and CDR2 FQGNSA. The CDR3 reads CASSLGLAYEQYF. The CDR3 DNA reads as TGTGCCAGCAGCCTCGGACTAGCCTACGAGCAGTACTTC. The full variable domain, its missing parts supplied by reference TRBV7-2 and TRBJ2-7, is GAGVSQSPSNKVTEKGKDVELRCDPISGHTALYWYRQSLGQGLEFLIYFQGNSAPDKSGLPSDRFSAERTGGSVSTLTIQRTQQEDSAVYLCASSLGLAYEQYFGPGTRLTVT.

A note on this clone: A junction boundary mismatches the germline segment, possibly from a read error. The chain has TRBV6-1 and TRBJ1-2; D not certain. CDR3 length equals 14 residues. Germline loops: CDR1 MNHNS, CDR2 SASEGT. CDR3 in DNA: TGTGCCAGCAGTGAAGTAGAGCCTAAGTATGGCTACACCTTC. Residues: CASSEVEPKYGYTF.

This sequence joins TRBV6-5 and TRBJ1-3; 8 nucleotides align to TRBD1. Germline V lookup: CDR1 MNHEY, CDR2 SVGAGI. This CDR3 is built from 14 residues. J was trimmed by 5 bases and V by 6 bases; bases with no gene match: 6. DNA for the CDR3: TGTGCCAGCAGGCCGACAGGGGTGAGAAACACCATATATTTT. Translated, it gives CASRPTGVRNTIYF.

This chain uses TRBV18 with TRBJ1-2; D remains unclear. The germline V gene encodes CDR1 KGHSH and CDR2 LQKENI. The CDR3 length is 15 residues. V lost 3 bases and J 3 bases, leaving 14 bases between the germline ends. The CDR3 region is CASSPGSGGDYGYTF. The CDR3 DNA is TGTGCCAGCTCACCGGGGTCAGGTGGGGACTATGGCTACACCTTC.

The chain recombines TRBV3-1 (or the pseudogene TRBV3-2) with TRBJ1-1, with unresolved D. This CDR3 is 12 amino acids long. The germline V gene encodes CDR1 LGHDT and CDR2 YNNKEL (reference sequence). V dropped 3 bases and J dropped 6 bases, with 8 bases sitting between them. Here the CDR3 reads CASSQGMAEAFF. DNA for the CDR3: TGTGCCAGCAGCCAGGGTATGGCTGAAGCTTTCTTT.

V is TRBV18 and J is TRBJ2-1; 10 positions agree with TRBD2. CDR3 length: 18 residues. The trim removed 6 bases at V and 0 bases at J, leaving 11 bases unmatched. Germline CDR1 and CDR2: KGHSH and LQKENI. CDR3: CASSRTSGAIDSYNEQFF. As DNA, the CDR3 is TGTGCCAGCTCGCGGACTAGCGGAGCGATCGACTCCTACAATGAGCAGTTCTTC.

The chain couples TRBV6-1 to TRBJ1-1; D might be TRBD1 (6 bases). The germline gives CDR1 MNHNS, CDR2 SASEGT. Trimming removed 8 bases from V and 3 bases from J, with 13 bases in between. CDR3 size: 13 residues. CDR3 loop: CASWTARDTEAFF. CDR3 sequence (DNA): TGTGCCAGCTGGACAGCAAGGGACACTGAAGCTTTCTTT.

CDR3 sequence: CASTPRWREGRSYGYTF. The CDR3 DNA reads TGTGCCAGCACCCCGAGGTGGAGGGAGGGTAGGAGCTATGGCTACACCTTC. The rearrangement joins TRBV21-1 to TRBJ1-2. TRBV21-1 is a pseudogene. CDR3 size: 17 residues.

The V call is TRBV2, the J call TRBJ2-1; the D gene is possibly TRBD2 (5 bases). This CDR3 spans 15 amino acids. Germline V gene sequence: CDR1 SNHLY, CDR2 FYNNEI. Between the trimmed V and J ends, which lost 4 bases and 0 bases, there was a span of 10 bases. DNA for the CDR3: TGTGCCAGCAGTGGGGGAGCTAGCTCCTACAATGAGCAGTTCTTC. This encodes CASSGGASSYNEQFF.

The chain uses TRBV7-6 and TRBJ2-7; the match to TRBD2 covers 7 bases. J gave up 3 bases and V 3 bases, and 5 bases lay outside the gene matches. Germline assignment: CDR1 SGHVS and CDR2 FNYEAQ. This CDR3 has 14 residues. In DNA form, the CDR3 reads TGTGCCAGCAGCTTTGGCTGGGGGGGCTACGAGCAGTACTTC. It specifies CASSFGWGGYEQYF.

CDR3 region: CASSHSSYRFEQYF. In DNA, the CDR3 is TGTGCCAGCAGTCACTCTTCCTACCGATTCGAGCAGTACTTC. V usage is TRBV5-6 and J usage is TRBJ2-7; D call uncertain. Germline V gene data show CDR1 as SGHDT and CDR2 as YYEEEE. V was trimmed by 5 bases and J by 6 bases, leaving 18 bases between them. The CDR3 sequence is 14 residues long.

This clone was seen only once. The chain is built from TRBV7-9 and TRBJ2-7; D is possibly TRBD1 (5 bases). The CDR3 has 12 amino acids. V dropped 5 bases and J dropped 7 bases, with 12 bases sitting between them. Germline V lookup: CDR1 SEHNR, CDR2 FQNEAQ (reference sequence). The CDR3 loop is CASSSNRWEQYF. CDR3 in DNA: TGTGCCAGCAGCAGTAACAGGTGGGAGCAGTACTTC.

The J gene is TRBJ1-1, the V gene TRBV7-9; D is unclear. Trimming left V 3 bases short and J 3 bases short, with 23 bases between. The CDR3 covers 18 residues. Germline CDR1 is SEHNR and CDR2 is FQNEAQ (reference sequence). The CDR3 DNA is TGTGCCAGCAGCTTTTTTCGGAGCGGAAGATCTCCGGACACTGAAGCTTTCTTT. It translates to CASSFFRSGRSPDTEAFF.

The CDR3 sequence is CAWSWGGRSGELFF. CDR3 nucleotide sequence: TGTGCCTGGAGCTGGGGGGGGAGGTCCGGGGAGCTGTTTTTT. The rearrangement joins TRBV30 to TRBJ2-2, with TRBD2 matching 7 bases. V shed 3 bases and J 6 bases; nucleotides not matched to a gene: 7. Germline V gene lookup returns CDR1 GTSNPN and CDR2 SVGIG (reference sequence). This CDR3 region has 14 residues.

The V and J genes are TRBV10-3 and TRBJ2-2; the match to TRBD2 covers 12 bases. The CDR3 is 13 residues long. CDR1 ENHRY and CDR2 SYGVKD come from the germline V gene. V was clipped by 8 bases and J by 8 bases; unmatched bases: 3. CDR3 DNA sequence: TGTGCCATCCTCGGACTAGCGGGAGGGGAGCTGTTTTTT. This translates into CAILGLAGGELFF.

The chain uses TRBV19 and TRBJ1-2, with 11 bases lining up with TRBD1. Germline assignment: CDR1 LNHDA and CDR2 SQIVND (reference sequence). CDR3 length: 15 amino acids. With V trimmed by 3 bases and J by 4 bases, 4 bases remained unmatched. CDR3 nucleotide sequence: TGTGCCAGTAGTATCGGGGACAGGGGGGTCTATGGCTACACCTTC. Encoded protein: CASSIGDRGVYGYTF.

The rearrangement joins TRBV10-1 to TRBJ2-1; D uncertain. Between the trimmed V and J ends, which lost 4 bases and 6 bases, there was a span of 10 bases. The CDR3 runs 13 residues. CDR1 is WNHNN, CDR2 SYGVQD, per germline (reference sequence). CDR3 in DNA: TGCGCCAGCAGTGCCTCTACAGCCAATGAGCAGTTCTTC. This translates into CASSASTANEQFF.

This clone was detected once. The genes are TRBV5-5 and TRBJ1-2, with TRBD1 identical over 7 bases. The trim removed 1 base at V and 3 bases at J, leaving 9 bases unmatched. Per germline, CDR1 SGHKS and CDR2 YYEKEE (reference sequence). The CDR3 spans 16 residues. Written as DNA, the CDR3 is TGTGCCAGCAGCTTGAGAGGCGAGGGGGCTTACTATGGCTACACCTTC. This sequence encodes CASSLRGEGAYYGYTF.

The rearrangement links TRBV18 to TRBJ1-4, with D unresolved. CDR1 and CDR2 (germline): KGHSH, LQKENI. The V and J ends lost 5 bases and 5 bases respectively, with 15 bases between them. There are 15 residues in the CDR3. Here the CDR3 DNA reads TGTGCCAGCTCAGCCGGGGAGGTTTGGAATGAAAAACTGTTTTTT. It specifies CASSAGEVWNEKLFF.

The chain has TRBV7-9 and TRBJ2-7; D not certain. V shed 7 bases and J shed 1 base, with 17 bases lying between them. CDR1 is SEHNR, CDR2 FQNEAQ, per germline (reference sequence). CDR3 length: 15 amino acids. CDR3 DNA sequence: TGTGCCAGCACCCCACCCCGGTCAAGTTCCTACGAGCAGTACTTC. It codes for CASTPPRSSSYEQYF.

The chain links TRBV6-5 to TRBJ2-7; no firm D call. V lost 9 bases to trimming and J lost 0 bases, with 9 bases between them. The CDR3 is 12 residues long. CDR1 is MNHEY, CDR2 SVGAGI, per germline. CDR3 in amino acids: CASRESSYEQYF. CDR3 sequence (DNA): TGTGCCAGTCGCGAGAGCTCCTACGAGCAGTACTTC.

The J gene is TRBJ2-2, the V gene TRBV7-8; 9 bases fit TRBD2. V lost 0 bases, J lost 4 bases, and 9 bases stayed unmatched. CDR3 length equals 18 residues. Germline CDR1 is SGHVS and CDR2 is FQNEAQ. The CDR3 sequence: CASSLAGALAGTTGELFF. Written as DNA, the CDR3 is TGTGCCAGCAGCTTAGCGGGGGCGCTAGCGGGGACCACCGGGGAGCTGTTTTTT.

The V call is TRBV4-1, the J call TRBJ2-3, with 10 bases aligning to TRBD2. V trimming: 5 bases; J trimming: 3 bases; junction bases outside the gene matches: 11. Looked up from germline, CDR1 is MGHRA and CDR2 is YSYEKL. The CDR3 is 17 residues long. In DNA form, the CDR3 reads TGCGCCAGCAGCGAACCACTAGCGGGGCTTATAACAGATACGCAGTATTTT. Its protein is CASSEPLAGLITDTQYF.

The V and J genes are TRBV2 and TRBJ1-1; no firm D call. Trimming stripped 3 bases from V and 1 base from J, with 12 bases between. In germline, CDR1 is SNHLY, CDR2 FYNNEI. This CDR3 is 15 amino acids long. The CDR3 sequence: CASSDLRWRNTEAFF. The CDR3, as DNA: TGTGCCAGCAGTGACCTTCGTTGGCGGAACACTGAAGCTTTCTTT.

The genes are TRBV6-5 and TRBJ2-7; TRBD1 matches at 7 bases. Trimming cost V 6 bases and J 1 base; bases outside gene matches: 9. Germline CDR1 is MNHEY and CDR2 is SVGAGI. The length of the CDR3 is 15 residues. The CDR3, as DNA: TGTGCCAGCAGCCAGTATGAGGACAGGTCCTACGAGCAGTACTTC. Translation: CASSQYEDRSYEQYF.

The chain employs TRBV5-3 and TRBJ1-5; TRBD1 matches 10 bases. TRBV5-3 is placed among ORFs of uncertain function. Losses at the gene ends were 4 bases for V and 6 bases for J; bases not matched to a gene: 10. The CDR3 extends over 16 amino acids. The CDR3 spells CARSGRDRGGFQPQHF. The CDR3 bases are TGTGCCAGAAGCGGCCGGGACAGGGGTGGCTTTCAGCCCCAGCATTTT.